The source of this TCR beta chain is a study of cytomegalovirus exposure and HLA in healthy donors. Study overall: Earlier, 150 million to 200 million T cells were analyzed, and fewer than 120 million unique TCR beta sequences were found among them. General study findings and limits: Reports indicate that TCR beta sequences accurately predicted the HLA-A and HLA-B alleles of most subjects.

The CDR3 covers 13 residues. From germline, CDR1 is MNHEY and CDR2 SVGAGI. The V end lost 8 bases, the J end lost 1 base, and 11 bases lay between the germline ends. The PCR employed 60 Vbeta primers together with 13 Jbeta primers. Profiling relied on immunoSEQ multiplex PCR, and the TCRdb table lists in-frame clones only, not all of them. The table has 80,000 to 100,000 clones, around 82% seen once. This clone was picked up a small number of times. Its antigen is unknown. The TCR originated in a man aged 40-55 years in good health and CMV-seronegative. The sequenced sample was PBMCs. The J gene is TRBJ1-1, the V gene TRBV6-5; unclear D gene. The CDR3 reads CASCRGENTEAFF. Written as DNA, the CDR3 is TGTGCCAGCTGTCGGGGTGAGAACACTGAAGCTTTCTTT.